Shown below are 18 T cell receptor beta chains from a single sample sequenced in a study of PD-L1 blockade in urothelial cancer. The protocol was immunoSEQ multiplex PCR, while the TCRdb copy is restricted to in-frame clones and leaves out a portion. The table shows about 39,000 clones, with approximately 89% occurring only once. Time point of the sample: pretreatment peripheral blood. Sequenced material: PBMCs, taken around atezolizumab (anti-PD-L1) treatment. These receptors all stem from a woman aged 60-75 years with urothelial cancer.

V is TRBV15 and J is TRBJ2-7; 8 nucleotides line up with TRBD2. Germline V lookup: CDR1 LNHNV, CDR2 YYDKDF (reference sequence). The CDR3 contains 14 residues. Trimming at V came to 1 base and at J to 5 bases, leaving 4 bases not matched to a gene. CDR3 sequence (DNA): TGTGCCACCAGCAGAGTGGGGACTAGGGACGAGCAGTACTTC. Protein product: CATSRVGTRDEQYF. Full variable domain (outside the CDR3, taken from reference TRBV15 and TRBJ2-7): DAMVIQNPRYQVTQFGKPVTLSCSQTLNHNVMYWYQQKSSQAPKLLFHYYDKDFNNEADTPDNFQSRRPNTSFCFLDIRSPGLGDTAMYLCATSRVGTRDEQYFGPGTRLTVT.

This clone was picked up one time. This chain uses TRBV27 with TRBJ2-7; TRBD2 matches at 8 bases. The CDR3 is 14 amino acids. Germline CDR1 is MNHEY and CDR2 is SMNVEV (reference sequence). J was trimmed by 5 bases and V by 1 base; bases with no gene match: 4. The CDR3: CASSLWPGGDEQYF. The CDR3, as DNA: TGTGCCAGCAGTTTATGGCCGGGAGGGGACGAGCAGTACTTC.

The V and J genes are TRBV14 and TRBJ1-1; 8 bases are shared with TRBD1. Germline trimming cut 4 bases from V and 2 bases from J; bases unmatched to any gene: 9. Looked up from germline, CDR1 is SGHDN and CDR2 is FVKESK. The CDR3 length is 16 residues. CDR3 sequence: CASSRVRDRKNTEAFF. Here the CDR3 DNA reads TGTGCCAGCAGCCGAGTCCGGGACAGGAAAAACACTGAAGCTTTCTTT.

The chain combines TRBV7-8 with TRBJ2-5, with 10 positions matching TRBD2. CDR3 length equals 18 residues. Looked up from germline, CDR1 is SGHVS and CDR2 is FQNEAQ. Trimming at V came to 5 bases and at J to 1 base, leaving 13 bases not matched to a gene. CDR3 DNA sequence: TGTGCCAGCAGCCCCCGGCCCACTAGCGGGAACCCCCAAGAGACCCAGTACTTC. Translated: CASSPRPTSGNPQETQYF.

This chain links TRBV5-4 with TRBJ2-6, with a weak D call TRBD2 (5 bases). CDR1 and CDR2 from the germline V gene are SGHNT and YYREEE (reference sequence). Trimming took off 4 bases at V and 4 bases at J, with 9 bases between the two ends. The CDR3 loop spans 14 amino acids. The CDR3 bases are TGTGCCAGCAGCGCCGAGCGGGGGGCCAACGTCCTGACTTTC. It is translated as CASSAERGANVLTF.

V is TRBV6-5 and J is TRBJ2-7; 8 nucleotides agree with TRBD1. The germline V gene has CDR1 MNHEY and CDR2 SVGAGI. This CDR3 has 14 amino acids. The junction had 6 bases not matched to a gene; V was cut back by 8 bases and J by 0 bases. The CDR3 region is CASFSGTGSYEQYF. CDR3 nucleotide sequence: TGTGCCAGCTTTTCCGGGACAGGCTCCTACGAGCAGTACTTC.

A single count supports this clone. The CDR3 region is CASSPPIYGGNTIYF. The CDR3 DNA is TGTGCCAGCAGTCCTCCAATTTACGGGGGAAACACCATATATTTT. V gene TRBV6-6 combines with J gene TRBJ1-3; D is uncertain. CDR1 and CDR2 from the germline V gene are MNHNY and SVGAGI (reference sequence). This CDR3 region has 15 residues. V gave up 5 bases and J gave up 4 bases, with 15 bases separating them.

The rearrangement links TRBV28 to TRBJ2-7, with D perhaps matching TRBD2 (5 bases). This CDR3 is built from 15 residues. CDR1 is MDHEN and CDR2 is SYDVKM in the germline V gene. The V end lost 3 bases, the J end lost 1 base, and 13 bases lay between the germline ends. As DNA, the CDR3 is TGTGCCAGCAGTTTGGCGGCGGGCGGATCCTACGAGCAGTACTTC. This sequence encodes CASSLAAGGSYEQYF.

V usage is TRBV19 and J usage is TRBJ2-1; no reliable D call. The V gene lost 1 base and the J gene lost 7 bases, with 5 bases spanning the gap. In germline, CDR1 is LNHDA, CDR2 SQIVND (reference sequence). The CDR3 totals 12 residues. The CDR3 DNA follows: TGTGCCAGTAGTATAGTTTCGAATGAGCAGTTCTTC. It yields the protein CASSIVSNEQFF.

The chain couples TRBV2 to TRBJ2-7, with D perhaps TRBD2 (5 bases). Per germline, CDR1 SNHLY and CDR2 FYNNEI. The CDR3 extends over 12 amino acids. Deletions cut 5 bases from V and 5 bases from J, with 10 bases between. The CDR3 DNA sequence: TGTGCCAGCAGTCCCCGGCGGGACGAGCAGTACTTC. This translates into CASSPRRDEQYF. Full variable domain (rest looked up from reference TRBV2 and TRBJ2-7): EPEVTQTPSHQVTQMGQEVILRCVPISNHLYFYWYRQILGQKVEFLVSFYNNEISEKSEIFDDQFSVERPDGSNFTLKIRSTKLEDSAMYFCASSPRRDEQYFGPGTRLTVT.

This clone has just a few counts. The CDR3 sequence is CASRDRAGANVLTF. The CDR3 nucleotides are TGTGCCAGCAGGGACAGGGCTGGGGCCAACGTCCTGACTTTC. The chain joins TRBV4-2 to TRBJ2-6, with 8 bases fitting TRBD1. The CDR3 has 14 residues. CDR1 is LGHNA, CDR2 YNFKEQ, per germline. The junction had 0 bases not matched to a gene; V was cut back by 6 bases and J by 2 bases.

V and J are TRBV6-1 and TRBJ2-5; D gene unclear. The V end was cut by 3 bases, the J end by 6 bases, with 14 bases between. The CDR3 length is 14 residues. CDR1 is MNHNS and CDR2 is SASEGT in the germline V gene. Here the CDR3 reads CASSDGLAPKTQYF. The DNA of the CDR3 is TGTGCCAGCAGTGATGGCCTGGCCCCCAAGACCCAGTACTTC.

This clone was seen a few times. This sequence joins TRBV6-1 and TRBJ2-1; 11 positions match TRBD2. This CDR3 comprises 15 residues. Trimming took 6 bases from V and 7 from J; bases not matched to a gene: 8. Per germline, CDR1 MNHNS and CDR2 SASEGT. CDR3: CASRGRTSGRNEQFF. CDR3 nucleotides: TGTGCCAGCAGGGGGAGGACTAGCGGGCGTAATGAGCAGTTCTTC.

CDR3 amino acids: CASSLVFGGRSDTQYF. CDR3 DNA: TGTGCCAGCAGCTTAGTCTTCGGGGGGAGGTCAGATACGCAGTATTTT. This chain joins TRBV11-2 and TRBJ2-3; the match to TRBD2 covers 7 bases. J gave up 4 bases and V 1 base, and 8 bases lay outside the gene matches. CDR1 is SGHAT and CDR2 is FQNNGV in the germline V gene. This CDR3 spans 16 amino acids. Using reference TRBV11-2 and TRBJ2-3 for the parts outside the CDR3, the full variable domain is EAGVAQSPRYKIIEKRQSVAFWCNPISGHATLYWYQQILGQGPKLLIQFQNNGVVDDSQLPKDRFSAERLKGVDSTLKIQPAKLEDSAVYLCASSLVFGGRSDTQYFGPGTRLTVL.

V is TRBV5-1 and J is TRBJ2-7; D remains ambiguous. V dropped 5 bases and J dropped 3 bases, with 15 bases sitting between them. CDR3 length equals 14 residues. The germline CDR1 and CDR2 sequences are SGHRS and YFSETQ. This chain's CDR3 is CASREQASGYEQYF. The CDR3 nucleotides are TGCGCCAGCAGAGAGCAGGCCTCAGGCTACGAGCAGTACTTC.

This sequence joins TRBV5-1 and TRBJ2-7; 7 nucleotides agree with TRBD2. The CDR3 runs 14 residues. Germline V gene sequence: CDR1 SGHRS, CDR2 YFSETQ. V lost 4 bases to trimming and J lost 4 bases; unmatched junction nucleotides: 8. As DNA, the CDR3 is TGCGCCAGCAGCCTTAGCGGGTTTATTTACGAGCAGTACTTC. The encoded protein is CASSLSGFIYEQYF.

The V gene is TRBV7-9, the J gene TRBJ2-3; D gene unclear. The length of the CDR3 is 13 residues. Trimming removed 1 base from V and 3 bases from J, with 5 bases in between. The germline V gene encodes CDR1 SEHNR and CDR2 FQNEAQ (reference sequence). CDR3 bases: TGTGCCAGCAGCTTAGATAATACAGATACGCAGTATTTT. Its translation: CASSLDNTDTQYF.

The chain couples TRBV7-9 to TRBJ2-1; a possible D gene is TRBD2 (5 bases). This CDR3 region has 14 residues. Deletions cut 1 base from V and 10 bases from J, with 14 bases between. Germline loops: CDR1 SEHNR, CDR2 FQNEAQ (reference sequence). CDR3 in amino acids: CASSLGGSPREQFF. Written as DNA, the CDR3 is TGTGCCAGCAGCTTAGGAGGGAGTCCCAGAGAGCAGTTCTTC.